The source of this T cell receptor (beta chain) is a study of T-cell reconstitution after alpha-beta-depleted transplantation in children. Library preparation (for TCRbeta) was performed with unique molecular identifiers. TCRdb ran MiXCR on the PCR reads and lists one entry per CDR3 protein. Counted here are roughly 74,000 distinct CDR3 sequences, around 18% occurring once; the ten biggest clones make up 45% to 55%. Source: PBMCs, mostly from graft donor cells, taken 360 days after TCRalphabeta/CD19-depleted stem cell transplant. This TCR came from a male patient under 10 years old who had a stem cell transplant for acute lymphoblastic leukemia, so the T cells may come from the graft donor.

The CDR3 reads CASSYEEETQYF. The CDR3 nucleotides are TGTGCCAGCAGTTACGAAGAAGAGACCCAGTACTTC. V gene TRBV12-3 or TRBV12-4 combines with J gene TRBJ2-5; D not certain. The CDR3 consists of 12 residues. The germline V and J ends were trimmed by 4 bases and 3 bases, with 6 bases remaining between them.